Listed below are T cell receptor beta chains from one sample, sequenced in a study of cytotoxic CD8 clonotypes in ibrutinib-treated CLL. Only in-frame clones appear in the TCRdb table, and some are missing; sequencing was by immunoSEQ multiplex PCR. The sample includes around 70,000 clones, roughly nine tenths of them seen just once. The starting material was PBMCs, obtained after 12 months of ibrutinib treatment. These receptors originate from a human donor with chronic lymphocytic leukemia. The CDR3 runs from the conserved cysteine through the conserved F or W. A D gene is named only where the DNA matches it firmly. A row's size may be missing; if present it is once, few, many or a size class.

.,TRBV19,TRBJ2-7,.,CASSTMGESNYEQYF,TGTGCCAGTAGCACAATGGGGGAGAGTAACTACGAGCAGTACTTC
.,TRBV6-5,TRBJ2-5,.,CASSRLETQYF,TGTGCCAGCAGTCGATTGGAGACCCAGTACTTC
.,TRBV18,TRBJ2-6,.,CASSPLPGQTSPGANVLTF,TGTGCCAGCTCACCACTTCCCGGGCAGACAAGTCCTGGGGCCAACGTCCTGACTTTC
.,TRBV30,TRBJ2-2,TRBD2,CAWSAGLVPGELFF,TGTGCCTGGAGCGCGGGACTAGTCCCGGGGGAGCTGTTTTTT
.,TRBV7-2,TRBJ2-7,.,CASSLALPGPGEQYF,TGTGCCAGCAGCTTAGCGCTCCCGGGGCCGGGGGAGCAGTACTTC
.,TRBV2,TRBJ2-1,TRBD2,CASSEAQGQRTSGRNYNEQFF,TGTGCCAGCAGTGAAGCGCAGGGACAGAGGACTAGCGGGAGAAACTACAATGAGCAGTTCTTC
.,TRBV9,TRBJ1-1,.,CASSVNGLTEAFF,TGTGCCAGCAGCGTAAACGGCTTGACTGAAGCTTTCTTT
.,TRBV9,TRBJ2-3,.,CASSPSPTYSDTQYF,TGTGCCAGCAGCCCGAGCCCGACCTATTCAGATACGCAGTATTTT
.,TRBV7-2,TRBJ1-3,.,CASSLDFQLSGNTIYF,TGTGCCAGCAGCTTAGATTTTCAACTCTCTGGAAACACCATATATTTT
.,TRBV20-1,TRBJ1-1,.,CSATLGTEAFF,TGCAGTGCCACCCTGGGCACTGAAGCTTTCTTT
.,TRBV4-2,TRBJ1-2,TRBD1,CASSQEPGQRNYGYTF,TGTGCCAGCAGCCAAGAACCGGGACAGAGGAACTATGGCTACACCTTC
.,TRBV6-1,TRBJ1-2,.,CASSDFWTYGYTF,TGTGCCAGCAGTGATTTCTGGACCTATGGCTACACCTTC
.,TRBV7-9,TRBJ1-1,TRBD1,CASRVGTGVNTEAFF,TGTGCCAGCAGGGTGGGGACAGGCGTGAACACTGAAGCTTTCTTT
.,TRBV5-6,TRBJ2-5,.,CASSSRGGETQYF,TGTGCCAGCAGCTCAAGGGGGGGAGAGACCCAGTACTTC
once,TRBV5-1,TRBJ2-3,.,CASSPTGAEDTQYF,TGCGCCAGCAGCCCCACGGGGGCTGAAGATACGCAGTATTTT
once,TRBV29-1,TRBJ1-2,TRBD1,CSARGGGGVGYTF,TGCAGCGCCAGGGGGGGCGGAGGGGTTGGCTACACCTTC
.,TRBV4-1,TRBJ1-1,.,CASSQVFPIWARGNTEAFF,TGCGCCAGCAGCCAAGTATTTCCCATTTGGGCCCGTGGGAACACTGAAGCTTTCTTT
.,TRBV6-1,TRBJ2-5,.,CASSGRLVQETQYF,TGTGCCAGCAGTGGGAGACTCGTTCAAGAGACCCAGTACTTC
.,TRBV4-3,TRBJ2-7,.,CASSQDLREYEQYF,TGCGCCAGCAGCCAAGATCTAAGGGAATACGAGCAGTACTTC
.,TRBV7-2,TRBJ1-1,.,CASSPLPVPNTEAFF,TGTGCCAGCAGCCCATTACCCGTCCCGAACACTGAAGCTTTCTTT
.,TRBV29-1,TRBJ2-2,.,CSVAIANTGELFF,TGCAGCGTTGCCATAGCGAACACCGGGGAGCTGTTTTTT
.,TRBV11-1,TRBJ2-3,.,CASSPSTDTQYF,TGTGCCAGCAGCCCAAGCACAGATACGCAGTATTTT
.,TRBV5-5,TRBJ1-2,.,CASSSGRDYGYTF,TGTGCCAGCAGTTCGGGACGGGACTATGGCTACACCTTC
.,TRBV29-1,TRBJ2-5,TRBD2,CSVEEGWASGRYGAETQYF,TGCAGCGTTGAAGAAGGTTGGGCTAGCGGGAGGTATGGGGCAGAGACCCAGTACTTC
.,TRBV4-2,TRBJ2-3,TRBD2,CASSQVLAGVDTQYF,TGTGCCAGCAGCCAAGTTCTAGCGGGAGTAGATACGCAGTATTTT
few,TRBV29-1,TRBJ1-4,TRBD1,CSVPGDSTKLFF,TGCAGCGTCCCCGGGGACAGTACAAAACTGTTTTTT
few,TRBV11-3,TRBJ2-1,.,CASSHPSLGIVQFF,TGTGCCAGCAGCCATCCCTCCCTGGGAATTGTACAGTTCTTC
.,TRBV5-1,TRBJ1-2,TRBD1,CASSLGQSYGYTF,TGCGCCAGCAGCCTGGGACAGAGCTATGGCTACACCTTC
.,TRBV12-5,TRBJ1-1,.,CASGQYLGTEAFF,TGTGCTAGTGGTCAATACCTGGGCACTGAAGCTTTCTTT
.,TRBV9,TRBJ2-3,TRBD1,CASSVGQGPFSTDTQYF,TGTGCCAGCAGCGTCGGACAGGGGCCCTTCAGCACAGATACGCAGTATTTT
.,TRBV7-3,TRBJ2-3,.,CASSSQGLITDTQYF,TGTGCCAGCAGTTCCCAGGGGCTTATCACAGATACGCAGTATTTT
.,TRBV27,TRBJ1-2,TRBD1,CASRGGPTGGSYGYTF,TGTGCCAGCAGGGGGGGCCCGACAGGGGGATCCTATGGCTACACCTTC
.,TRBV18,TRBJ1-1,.,CASSPQGMDTEAFF,TGTGCCAGCTCACCACAGGGGATGGACACTGAAGCTTTCTTT
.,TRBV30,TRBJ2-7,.,CAWSWRYEQYF,TGTGCCTGGAGTTGGCGGTACGAGCAGTACTTC
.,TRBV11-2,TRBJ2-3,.,CASSLADTQYF,TGTGCCAGCAGCTTAGCAGATACGCAGTATTTT
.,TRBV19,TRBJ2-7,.,CASSRLGGFAYEQYF,TGTGCCAGTAGCCGTCTGGGGGGTTTTGCCTACGAGCAGTACTTC
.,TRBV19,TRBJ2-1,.,CASSIASSYNEQFF,TGTGCCAGTAGTATAGCGAGCTCCTACAATGAGCAGTTCTTC
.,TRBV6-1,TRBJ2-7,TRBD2,CASSEEHGGIYEQYF,TGTGCCAGCAGTGAAGAGCACGGGGGGATCTACGAGCAGTACTTC
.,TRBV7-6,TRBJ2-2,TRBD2,CASSQKYIGTSGAGELFF,TGTGCCAGCAGTCAGAAATATATCGGGACTAGCGGCGCCGGGGAGCTGTTTTTT
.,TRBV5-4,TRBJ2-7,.,CASSGNSVGQYF,TGTGCCAGCAGCGGGAACTCCGTGGGGCAGTACTTC
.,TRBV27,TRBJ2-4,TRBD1,CASSLSGTGPGLQGRTGKNIQYF,TGTGCCAGCAGTTTATCCGGGACAGGCCCGGGACTTCAGGGCAGGACAGGCAAAAACATTCAGTACTTC
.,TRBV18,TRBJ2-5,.,CASSPRLGLTQETQYF,TGTGCCAGCTCACCCCGCCTAGGACTTACACAAGAGACCCAGTACTTC
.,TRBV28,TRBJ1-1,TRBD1,CASSLFPATGGTEAFF,TGTGCCAGCAGTTTATTCCCCGCGACAGGGGGCACTGAAGCTTTCTTT
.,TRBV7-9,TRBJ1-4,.,CASSRTEATNEKLFF,TGTGCCAGCAGCAGGACAGAAGCAACTAATGAAAAACTGTTTTTT
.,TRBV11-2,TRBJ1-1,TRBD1,CASSGYRGQGTEAFF,TGTGCCAGCAGCGGATACAGGGGCCAAGGCACTGAAGCTTTCTTT